This TCR beta chain appears in the sequencing data of a study of OX40 agonist ivuxolimab in advanced cancers. Study-level results: Individuals who were partial responders at 0.1-3.0 mg/kg had clonal expansion that ranked among the lowest.

Germline V lookup: CDR1 SGHRS, CDR2 YFSETQ. Trimming took off 4 bases at V and 7 bases at J, with 18 bases between the two ends. There are 16 residues in the CDR3. Sequenced by immunoSEQ multiplex PCR; TCRdb stores in-frame clones only, minus some. Of around 71,000 clones in the sample, approximately 78% were seen once. Points on this clone: What it recognizes is unknown.

The sample here was CD4+ or CD8+ T cells sorted from blood, taken in a trial of the OX40 agonist ivuxolimab. The sequence was obtained from an adult with an advanced solid tumor such as melanoma, head and neck, liver or kidney cancer. The V call is TRBV5-1, the J call TRBJ1-6; D is unclear. The CDR3 nucleotides are TGCGCCAGCAGCCCGGACGGGAACAGTAGGAATTCACCCCTCCACTTT. Translation: CASSPDGNSRNSPLHF.